This TCR beta chain was sequenced for a study of blood T cell repertoires in COVID-19. The sample holds a few counts of this clone. Per the original methods: For nucleated cells, counts were estimated from reference gene primer amplification. TCRdb keeps only in-frame clones here, not all; method: immunoSEQ multiplex PCR. V and J calls plus clone size are reproduced from that table; the DNA served to infer D and trimming. The profile covers roughly 220,000 clones, with about nine tenths appearing a single time and 5.9% taken by the ten largest. This receptor was identified in an elderly man with acute or convalescent COVID-19. Sequenced input: peripheral blood.

The CDR3 nucleotides are TGTGCCAGCAGTGCAAGGGTTGGCGAGGGTCCTAGCGAGCAGTACTTC. It codes for CASSARVGEGPSEQYF. The chain combines TRBV6-1 with TRBJ2-7; possibly TRBD2 for D (5 bases). The V end was cut by 4 bases, the J end by 6 bases, with 22 bases between. The CDR3 contains 16 residues. Germline V CDR1 and CDR2: MNHNS, SASEGT.